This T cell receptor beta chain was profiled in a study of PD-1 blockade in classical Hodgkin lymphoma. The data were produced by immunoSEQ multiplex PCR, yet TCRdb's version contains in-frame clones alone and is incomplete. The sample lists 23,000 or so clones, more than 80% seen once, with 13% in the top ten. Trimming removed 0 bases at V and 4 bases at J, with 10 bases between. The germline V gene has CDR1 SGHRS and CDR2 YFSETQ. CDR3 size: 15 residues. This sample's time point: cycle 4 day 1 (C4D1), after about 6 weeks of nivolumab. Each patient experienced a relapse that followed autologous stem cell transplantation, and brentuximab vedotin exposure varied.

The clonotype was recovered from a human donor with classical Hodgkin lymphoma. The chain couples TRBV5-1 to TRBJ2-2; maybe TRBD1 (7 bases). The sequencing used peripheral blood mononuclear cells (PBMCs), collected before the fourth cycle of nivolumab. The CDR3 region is CASSLGQGGTGELFF. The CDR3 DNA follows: TGCGCCAGCAGCTTGGGGCAGGGGGGCACCGGGGAGCTGTTTTTT.